This T cell receptor (beta chain) was sequenced in a study of blood T cell repertoires in COVID-19. About the research overall: Italy, Spain and the United States were the sources of the convalescent and acute COVID-19 samples.

Individuals drawn from under 30 US areas were roughly 18 to 100 years old. The CDR3 contains 15 residues. V was pared by 0 bases and J by 3 bases, with 12 bases between. Germline CDR1 and CDR2: SGHTS and YDEGEE. In the authors' workflow: Amplifying reference gene primers gave estimates of nucleated cell counts. Profiled with immunoSEQ multiplex PCR; TCRdb holds only in-frame clones, not every one. Clone size and V and J calls were adopted from that table, with D and trimming inferred from the DNA. Of 250,000 to 300,000 clones listed, roughly 93% are singletons. What was sequenced was PBMCs or T cells enriched from blood (not recorded which). The rearrangement links TRBV5-8 to TRBJ1-2; D is perhaps TRBD1 (5 bases). The TCR originated in a woman aged 40 to 49 with acute COVID-19. The CDR3 here is CASSLGQSYYYGYTF. The CDR3 bases are TGTGCCAGCAGCTTGGGACAGTCCTACTACTATGGCTACACCTTC.